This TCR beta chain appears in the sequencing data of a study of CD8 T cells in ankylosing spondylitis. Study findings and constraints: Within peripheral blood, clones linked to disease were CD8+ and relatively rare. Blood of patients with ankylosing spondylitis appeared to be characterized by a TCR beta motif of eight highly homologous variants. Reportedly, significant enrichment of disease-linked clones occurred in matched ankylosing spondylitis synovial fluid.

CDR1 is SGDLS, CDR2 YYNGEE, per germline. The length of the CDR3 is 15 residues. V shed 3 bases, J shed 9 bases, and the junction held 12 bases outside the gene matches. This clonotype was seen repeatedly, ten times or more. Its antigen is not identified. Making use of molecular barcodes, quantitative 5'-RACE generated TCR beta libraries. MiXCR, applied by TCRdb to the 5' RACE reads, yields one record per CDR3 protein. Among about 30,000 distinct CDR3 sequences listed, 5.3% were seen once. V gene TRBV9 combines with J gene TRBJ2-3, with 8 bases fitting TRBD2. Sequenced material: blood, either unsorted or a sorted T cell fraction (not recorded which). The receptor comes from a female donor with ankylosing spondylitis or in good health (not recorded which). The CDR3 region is CASSGRGAQPDTQYF. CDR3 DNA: TGTGCCAGCAGCGGGCGGGGGGCCCAGCCTGACACGCAGTATTTT.